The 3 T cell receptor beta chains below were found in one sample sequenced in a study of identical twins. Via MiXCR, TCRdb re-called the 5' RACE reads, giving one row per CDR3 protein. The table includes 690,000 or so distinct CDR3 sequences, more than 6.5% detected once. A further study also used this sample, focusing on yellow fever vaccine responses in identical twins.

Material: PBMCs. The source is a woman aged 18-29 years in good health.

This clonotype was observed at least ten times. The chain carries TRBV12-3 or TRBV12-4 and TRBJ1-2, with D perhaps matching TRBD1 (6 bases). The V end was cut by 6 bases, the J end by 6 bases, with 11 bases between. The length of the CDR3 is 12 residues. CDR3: CASSPGEHGYTF. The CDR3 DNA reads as TGTGCCAGCAGCCCAGGGGAGCATGGCTACACCTTC.

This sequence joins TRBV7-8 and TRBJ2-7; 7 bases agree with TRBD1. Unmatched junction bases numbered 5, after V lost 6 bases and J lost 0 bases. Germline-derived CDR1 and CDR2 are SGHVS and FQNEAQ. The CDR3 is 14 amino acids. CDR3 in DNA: TGTGCCAGCAGTGGACAGGCGTTCTCCTACGAGCAGTACTTC. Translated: CASSGQAFSYEQYF. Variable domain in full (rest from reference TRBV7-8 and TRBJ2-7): GAGVSQSPRYKVAKRGQDVALRCDPISGHVSLFWYQQALGQGPEFLTYFQNEAQLDKSGLPSDRFFAERPEGSVSTLKIQRTQQEDSAVYLCASSGQAFSYEQYFGPGTRLTVT.

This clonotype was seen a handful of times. The CDR3: CSVEDLPLAVGNEQFF. The CDR3 DNA is TGCAGCGTTGAAGATCTCCCCCTAGCGGTCGGCAATGAGCAGTTCTTC. This chain connects TRBV29-1 to TRBJ2-1; 7 bases are a match to TRBD2. The J segment lost 6 bases and the V segment lost 0 bases, leaving 11 bases of the junction unmatched. Germline CDR1 and CDR2: SQVTM and ANQGSEA. The length of the CDR3 is 16 residues.